This T cell receptor (beta chain) stems from a study of CD8 T cells in ankylosing spondylitis. Points from the study as a whole: Significant enrichment of disease-linked clones was reported in matched ankylosing spondylitis synovial fluid. The study identified a TCR beta motif of seven or eight highly homologous variants that appeared characteristic of ankylosing spondylitis blood. Past studies reported some motif variants in reactive arthritis synovial fluid and blood. Researchers report that disease-linked clones proved CD8+ and relatively rare in peripheral blood.

This clonotype has a single count. The antigen is undetermined. Trimming removed 2 bases at V and 5 bases at J, with 18 bases between. The length of the CDR3 is 16 residues. The V gene's germline CDR1 is KGHSH and CDR2 LQKENI. Libraries of TCR beta came from quantitative 5'-RACE with molecular barcodes. TCRdb called the 5' RACE reads again in MiXCR, with one record for every CDR3 protein. The sample includes about 390,000 distinct CDR3 sequences, about 22% of them seen just once. The rearrangement uses TRBV18 and TRBJ1-2, with D hard to call. This TCR was recovered from a male donor with ankylosing spondylitis. Sequencing input: blood, either unsorted or a sorted T cell fraction (not recorded which). Here the CDR3 reads CASSPGQAKVGYGYTF. In DNA form, the CDR3 reads TGTGCCAGCTCACCAGGCCAGGCAAAAGTAGGGTATGGCTACACCTTC.